These 5 T cell receptor beta chains came from one sample sequenced in a study of T cell therapy after organ transplantation. The sample's time point: 20-29 weeks after completion of therapy. Their antigens remain unidentified. Method: immunoSEQ multiplex PCR; TCRdb's copy keeps in-frame clones and lacks some. The sample lists approximately 3,500 clones; about 69% were seen once. Sample: CD8+ T cells from blood, taken after autologous CMV-specific T cell therapy. The receptors derive from a human patient who had received a solid organ transplant and had CMV disease. A subset of T cells may come from the graft donor.

The chain is built from TRBV27 and TRBJ2-5; a possible D gene is TRBD1 (6 bases). Per germline, CDR1 MNHEY and CDR2 SMNVEV (reference sequence). The CDR3 totals 15 residues. V was clipped by 6 bases and J by 3 bases, with 17 bases between them. In nucleotides, the CDR3 is TGTGCCAGCAGACAGTTAGGGGGTCTGAAAGAGACCCAGTACTTC. Protein sequence: CASRQLGGLKETQYF.

The chain carries TRBV6-4 and TRBJ2-1; D is undetermined. Between the trimmed V and J ends, which lost 5 bases and 8 bases, there was a span of 13 bases. Germline-derived CDR1 and CDR2 are MRHNA and SNTAGT. The CDR3 is 13 amino acids. The CDR3 region has the DNA TGTGCCAGCAGTCCACCTCCGCCGGATGAGCAGTTCTTC. Its protein is CASSPPPPDEQFF.

A remark on this clone: One junction end does not reproduce the germline sequence, and a read error may be involved. The rearrangement uses TRBV7-9 and TRBJ2-5; 7 nucleotides agree with TRBD1. Germline V gene sequence: CDR1 SEHNR, CDR2 FQNEAQ (reference sequence). This CDR3 is 13 amino acids long. The CDR3 sequence: CASSLGTVLSADF. The DNA of the CDR3 is TGTGCCAGCAGCTTGGGGACAGTACTCTCTGCCGACTTC.

A note on this clone: In the same sample, other DNA sequences code for this CDR3. This sequence joins TRBV2 and TRBJ1-2, with 8 bases lining up with TRBD1. Germline assignment: CDR1 SNHLY and CDR2 FYNNEI. The CDR3 contains 17 residues. Trimming took 4 bases from V and 3 from J; bases not matched to a gene: 13. CDR3 sequence (DNA): TGTGCCAGCAGTGCGGGGAAGGGACAGGCGAAACACTATGGCTACACCTTC. Residues: CASSAGKGQAKHYGYTF.

The chain couples TRBV13 to TRBJ2-3, with 8 bases aligning to TRBD1. Germline CDR1 is PRHDT and CDR2 is FYEKMQ (reference sequence). The CDR3 runs 14 residues. The V segment lost 1 base and the J segment 3 bases; nucleotides outside the gene matches: 0. CDR3 sequence: CASSLDRGTDTQYF. CDR3 DNA: TGTGCCAGCAGCTTAGACAGGGGGACAGATACGCAGTATTTT.